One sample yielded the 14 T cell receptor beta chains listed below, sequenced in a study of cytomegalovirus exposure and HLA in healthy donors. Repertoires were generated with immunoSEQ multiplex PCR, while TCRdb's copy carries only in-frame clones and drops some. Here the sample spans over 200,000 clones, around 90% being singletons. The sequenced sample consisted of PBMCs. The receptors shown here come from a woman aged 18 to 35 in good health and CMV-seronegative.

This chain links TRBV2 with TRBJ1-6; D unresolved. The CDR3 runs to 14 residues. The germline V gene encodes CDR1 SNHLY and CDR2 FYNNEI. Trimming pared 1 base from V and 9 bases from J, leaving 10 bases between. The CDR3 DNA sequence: TGTGCCAGCAGTGAAGATCAGGCGCGTTCACCCCTCCACTTT. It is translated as CASSEDQARSPLHF.

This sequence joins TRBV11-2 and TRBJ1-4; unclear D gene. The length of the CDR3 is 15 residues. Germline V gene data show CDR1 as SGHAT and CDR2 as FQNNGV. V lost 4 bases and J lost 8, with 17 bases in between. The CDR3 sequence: CASSSRGMVGEKLFF. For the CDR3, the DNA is TGTGCCAGCAGCTCCCGCGGTATGGTTGGCGAAAAACTGTTTTTT.

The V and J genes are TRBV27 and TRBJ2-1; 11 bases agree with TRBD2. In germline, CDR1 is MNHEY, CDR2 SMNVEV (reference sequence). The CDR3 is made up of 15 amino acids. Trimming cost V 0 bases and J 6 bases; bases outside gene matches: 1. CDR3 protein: CASSLSSGGANEQFF. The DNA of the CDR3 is TGTGCCAGCAGTTTATCTAGCGGGGGGGCCAATGAGCAGTTCTTC.

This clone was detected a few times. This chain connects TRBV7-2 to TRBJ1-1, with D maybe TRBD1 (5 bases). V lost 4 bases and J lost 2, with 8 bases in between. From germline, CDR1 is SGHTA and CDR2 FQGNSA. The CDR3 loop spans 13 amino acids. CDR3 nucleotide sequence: TGTGCCAGCAGCTCGACAGTCAACACTGAAGCTTTCTTT. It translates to CASSSTVNTEAFF.

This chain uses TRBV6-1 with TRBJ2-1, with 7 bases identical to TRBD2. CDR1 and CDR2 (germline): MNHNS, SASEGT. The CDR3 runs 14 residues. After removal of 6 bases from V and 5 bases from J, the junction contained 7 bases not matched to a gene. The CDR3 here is CASRGDYLNNEQFF. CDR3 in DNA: TGTGCCAGCAGGGGGGACTACCTAAACAATGAGCAGTTCTTC.

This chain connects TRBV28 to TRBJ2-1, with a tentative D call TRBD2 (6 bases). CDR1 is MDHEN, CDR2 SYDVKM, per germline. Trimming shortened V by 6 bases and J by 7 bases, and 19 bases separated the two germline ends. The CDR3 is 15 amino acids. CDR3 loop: CASRPNRGGRNEQFF. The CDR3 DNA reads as TGTGCCAGCAGACCAAATAGGGGAGGTAGGAATGAGCAGTTCTTC.

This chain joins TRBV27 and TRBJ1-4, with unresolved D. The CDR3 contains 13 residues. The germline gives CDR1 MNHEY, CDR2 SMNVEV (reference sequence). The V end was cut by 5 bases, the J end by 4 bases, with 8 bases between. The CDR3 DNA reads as TGTGCCAGCAGTCGCAAGCTTAATGAAAAACTGTTTTTT. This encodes CASSRKLNEKLFF.

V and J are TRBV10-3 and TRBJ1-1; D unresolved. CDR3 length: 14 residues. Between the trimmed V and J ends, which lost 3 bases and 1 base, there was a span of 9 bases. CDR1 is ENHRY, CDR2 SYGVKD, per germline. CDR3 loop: CAISEGRENTEAFF. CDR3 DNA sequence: TGTGCCATCAGTGAAGGGAGAGAGAACACTGAAGCTTTCTTT.

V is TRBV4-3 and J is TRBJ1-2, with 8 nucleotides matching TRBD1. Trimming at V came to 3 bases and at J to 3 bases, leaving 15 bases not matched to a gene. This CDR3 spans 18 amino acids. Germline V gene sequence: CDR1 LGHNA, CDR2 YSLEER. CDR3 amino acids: CASSQSRTGRGADYGYTF. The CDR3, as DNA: TGCGCCAGCAGCCAGTCTAGGACAGGGCGTGGGGCAGACTATGGCTACACCTTC.

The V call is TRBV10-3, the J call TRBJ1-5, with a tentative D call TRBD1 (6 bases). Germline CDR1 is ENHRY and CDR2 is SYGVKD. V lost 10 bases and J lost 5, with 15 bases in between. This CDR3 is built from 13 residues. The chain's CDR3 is CATEGDGDQPQHF. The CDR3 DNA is TGTGCCACAGAGGGGGACGGAGATCAGCCCCAGCATTTT.

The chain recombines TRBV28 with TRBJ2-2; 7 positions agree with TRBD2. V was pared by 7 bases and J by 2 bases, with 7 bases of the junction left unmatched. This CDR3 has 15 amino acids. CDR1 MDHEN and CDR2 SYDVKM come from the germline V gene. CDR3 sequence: CASTPGGRNTGELFF. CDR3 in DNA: TGTGCCAGCACGCCGGGGGGACGAAACACCGGGGAGCTGTTTTTT.

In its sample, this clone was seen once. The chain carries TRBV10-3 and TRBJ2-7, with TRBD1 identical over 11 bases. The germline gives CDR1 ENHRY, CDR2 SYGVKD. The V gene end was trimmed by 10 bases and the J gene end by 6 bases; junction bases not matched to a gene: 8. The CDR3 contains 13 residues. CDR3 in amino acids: CATRDRGNSEQYV. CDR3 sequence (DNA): TGTGCCACCAGGGACAGGGGGAATTCCGAGCAGTACGTC.

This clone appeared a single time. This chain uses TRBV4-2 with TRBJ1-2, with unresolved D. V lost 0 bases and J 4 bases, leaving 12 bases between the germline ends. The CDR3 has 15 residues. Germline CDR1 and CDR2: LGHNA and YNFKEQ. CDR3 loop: CASSQEEGIGYGYTF. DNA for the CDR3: TGTGCCAGCAGCCAAGAAGAGGGTATAGGCTATGGCTACACCTTC.

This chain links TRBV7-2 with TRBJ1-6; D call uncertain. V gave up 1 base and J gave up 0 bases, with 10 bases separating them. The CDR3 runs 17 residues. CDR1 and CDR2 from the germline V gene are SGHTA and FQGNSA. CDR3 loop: CASSLVAGSSYNSPLHF. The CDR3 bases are TGTGCCAGCAGCTTAGTGGCGGGGAGCTCCTATAATTCACCCCTCCACTTT.